These 25 T cell receptor beta chains came from one sample sequenced in a study of T cells after posttransplantation cyclophosphamide. Repertoires were generated with immunoSEQ multiplex PCR, while TCRdb's copy carries only in-frame clones and drops some. Reported are approximately 40,000 clones, none seen only once; the ten largest carry less than 2.5%. The specimen sequenced was PBMCs. The receptors stem from a man between 35 and 55 years old in good health, CMV-negative, and a related stem cell transplant donor.

This clone was observed a few times. V gene TRBV25-1 combines with J gene TRBJ2-5; D possibly corresponds to TRBD1 (6 bases). CDR3 length: 15 residues. V was shortened by 6 bases and J by 2 bases, with 16 bases between the two germline ends. Per the germline V gene, CDR1 is MGHDK and CDR2 is SYGVNS. CDR3 in amino acids: CASRGKGTFQETQYF. CDR3 nucleotide sequence: TGTGCCAGCAGGGGGAAGGGGACATTTCAAGAGACCCAGTACTTC.

This clone was counted at least ten times. The chain links TRBV4-3 to TRBJ2-1, with D possibly being TRBD2 (5 bases). The CDR3 loop spans 12 amino acids. The V end lost 3 bases, the J end lost 8 bases, and 8 bases lay between the germline ends. Germline CDR1 reads LGHNA; CDR2 reads YSLEER. The CDR3: CASSQRADEQFF. The CDR3 nucleotides read TGCGCCAGCAGCCAGCGGGCGGATGAGCAGTTCTTC.

By share, this clone counts as medium-sized. The chain uses TRBV7-2 and TRBJ1-2; TRBD1 matches at 11 bases. The CDR3 loop spans 14 amino acids. Germline V gene sequence: CDR1 SGHTA, CDR2 FQGNSA. The ends lost 3 bases at V and 7 bases at J; junction bases unmatched: 4. The CDR3 loop reads CASSFGQGAIGYTF. As DNA, the CDR3 is TGTGCCAGCAGCTTCGGACAGGGGGCAATTGGCTACACCTTC.

In this sample, this clone turned up many times. The chain employs TRBV6-6 and TRBJ1-2; the D is unclear. Germline CDR1 and CDR2: MNHNY and SVGAGI (reference sequence). The CDR3 has 10 residues. V was shortened by 5 bases and J by 8 bases, with 6 bases between the two germline ends. This chain's CDR3 is CASSREGYTF. As DNA, the CDR3 is TGTGCCAGCAGTCGAGAGGGCTACACCTTC.

This clone was counted at least ten times. The chain has TRBV7-6 and TRBJ2-7; TRBD2 matches 11 bases. Looked up from germline, CDR1 is SGHVS and CDR2 is FNYEAQ. The V segment lost 2 bases and the J segment 6 bases; nucleotides outside the gene matches: 3. The CDR3 consists of 14 residues. This chain's CDR3 is CASSLLGLAGEQYF. The CDR3 bases are TGTGCCAGCAGCTTACTTGGACTAGCGGGCGAGCAGTACTTC.

Ten or more counts support this clone. CDR3 sequence (DNA): TGTGCCAGCAGTGAAGATGGGGCAGGAGTTTATGGCTACACCTTC. Protein: CASSEDGAGVYGYTF. The chain links TRBV6-1 to TRBJ1-2; D possibly corresponds to TRBD1 (5 bases). V lost 1 base and J lost 5, with 14 bases in between. Germline assignment: CDR1 MNHNS and CDR2 SASEGT. The CDR3 covers 15 residues.

This clone was found a few times. This chain uses TRBV4-3 with TRBJ1-6, with D possibly TRBD1 on 6 matching bases. The CDR3 totals 16 residues. V was clipped by 1 base and J by 13 bases, with 20 bases between them. Germline V gives CDR1 LGHNA, CDR2 YSLEER. The CDR3 reads CASSQGVGTTPVPLHF. CDR3 in DNA: TGCGCCAGCAGCCAAGGGGTCGGGACAACTCCGGTTCCCCTCCACTTT.

This clone was detected many times. V usage is TRBV6-5 and J usage is TRBJ2-3; TRBD2 aligns across 10 bases. The J segment lost 3 bases and the V segment lost 10 bases, leaving 7 bases of the junction unmatched. CDR3 length equals 14 residues. CDR1 and CDR2 (germline): MNHEY, SVGAGI. This CDR3 reads CATRPSGSTDTQYF. The CDR3 DNA follows: TGTGCCACCCGGCCTAGCGGGAGTACAGATACGCAGTATTTT.

This clone showed up many times. The genes are TRBV5-1 and TRBJ2-3; 7 bases are a match to TRBD1. Germline assignment: CDR1 SGHRS and CDR2 YFSETQ. This CDR3 region has 16 residues. V shed 1 base and J 0 bases; nucleotides not matched to a gene: 5. CDR3 in amino acids: CASSLWGTVSTDTQYF. The CDR3 DNA follows: TGCGCCAGCAGCTTGTGGGGGACAGTGAGCACAGATACGCAGTATTTT.

This chain links TRBV29-1 with TRBJ2-7; 8 positions agree with TRBD2. The CDR3 sequence is 12 residues long. CDR1 and CDR2 (germline): SQVTM, ANQGSEA. V shed 7 bases and J 0 bases; nucleotides not matched to a gene: 2. The CDR3 loop is CSASGSSYEQYF. CDR3 DNA: TGCAGCGCGAGCGGGAGCTCCTACGAGCAGTACTTC.

This clone has ten or more counts. The V gene is TRBV19, the J gene TRBJ1-3, with D perhaps TRBD1 (6 bases). The germline V and J ends were trimmed by 9 bases and 4 bases, with 19 bases remaining between them. The germline V gene has CDR1 LNHDA and CDR2 SQIVND (reference sequence). CDR3 length: 15 residues. The CDR3 DNA reads as TGTGCCAGCCAAATACAGGGCGCGATAGGAAACACCATATATTTT. Its translation is CASQIQGAIGNTIYF.

Ten or more counts support this clone. V usage is TRBV11-2 and J usage is TRBJ1-1; the match to TRBD1 covers 7 bases. The germline CDR1 and CDR2 sequences are SGHAT and FQNNGV. Germline trimming cut 4 bases from V and 2 bases from J; bases unmatched to any gene: 7. The CDR3 is 15 amino acids. The CDR3 spells CASSWGDRVNTEAFF. Written as DNA, the CDR3 is TGTGCCAGCAGCTGGGGAGACAGGGTTAACACTGAAGCTTTCTTT. Full variable domain (outside the CDR3, taken from reference TRBV11-2 and TRBJ1-1): EAGVAQSPRYKIIEKRQSVAFWCNPISGHATLYWYQQILGQGPKLLIQFQNNGVVDDSQLPKDRFSAERLKGVDSTLKIQPAKLEDSAVYLCASSWGDRVNTEAFFGQGTRLTVV.

This clone was detected many times. The rearrangement uses TRBV20-1 and TRBJ2-1, with D unclear. CDR3 size: 11 residues. V lost 5 bases and J 11 bases, leaving 13 bases between the germline ends. Germline CDR1 and CDR2: DFQATT and SNEGSKA (reference sequence). CDR3 sequence reads: CSAPDSYKQFF. The CDR3 DNA follows: TGCAGTGCTCCAGATTCGTACAAGCAGTTCTTC.

This clone was detected many times. The genes are TRBV4-2 and TRBJ1-5, with 7 nucleotides matching TRBD1. The CDR3 is 15 residues long. Germline V gene data show CDR1 as LGHNA and CDR2 as YNFKEQ. V was pared by 2 bases and J by 3 bases, with 4 bases of the junction left unmatched. CDR3 region: CASSQSTGNNQPQHF. The CDR3 nucleotides read TGTGCCAGCAGCCAATCGACAGGGAACAATCAGCCCCAGCATTTT.

This clone was found a few times. This chain connects TRBV19 to TRBJ2-5; tentative D call: TRBD1 (6 bases). Per germline, CDR1 LNHDA and CDR2 SQIVND (reference sequence). The CDR3 runs 16 residues. Between the trimmed V and J ends, which lost 2 bases and 4 bases, there was a span of 17 bases. CDR3 in DNA: TGTGCCAGTAGTATATCCGTAGTGGGGGCGCGAGAGACCCAGTACTTC. Protein product: CASSISVVGARETQYF.

This clone has at least ten counts. The CDR3 DNA is TGTGCCAGCAGCTTAGATCTAGCGCGGAACACCGGGGAGCTGTTTTTT. This translates into CASSLDLARNTGELFF. This chain uses TRBV11-3 with TRBJ2-2; possibly TRBD2 for D (6 bases). Trimming shortened V by 0 bases and J by 1 base, and 9 bases separated the two germline ends. Germline CDR1 SGHNT, CDR2 YENEEA. The CDR3 runs to 16 residues.

CDR3 sequence: CASPFIQPPGLAAPCSYNEQFF. DNA for the CDR3: TGCGCCAGCCCCTTTATTCAACCACCGGGACTAGCGGCCCCCTGCTCCTACAATGAGCAGTTCTTC. This rearrangement joins TRBV23-1 to TRBJ2-1; 11 bases agree with TRBD2. TRBV23-1 is marked as an open reading frame, function uncertain. Trimming at V came to 8 bases and at J to 0 bases, leaving 24 bases not matched to a gene. There are 22 residues in the CDR3.

There are many counts of this clone. The chain carries TRBV10-3 and TRBJ1-2; weak D call: TRBD1 (6 bases). Germline assignment: CDR1 ENHRY and CDR2 SYGVKD. Trimming cost V 3 bases and J 6 bases, with 14 bases left between them. This CDR3 is 14 amino acids long. The CDR3 here is CAISEDGTRHGYTF. CDR3 nucleotides: TGTGCCATCAGTGAAGACGGGACACGCCATGGCTACACCTTC.

This clone has ten or more counts. The J gene is TRBJ1-6, the V gene TRBV6-1, with a weak D call TRBD1 (5 bases). CDR3 length equals 21 residues. Between the trimmed V and J ends, which lost 0 bases and 0 bases, there was a span of 21 bases. CDR1 and CDR2 from the germline V gene are MNHNS and SASEGT. CDR3 sequence reads: CASSEARNQRGFSSYNSPLHF. The CDR3 coding sequence is TGTGCCAGCAGTGAAGCCCGAAATCAACGGGGGTTTAGCTCCTATAATTCACCCCTCCACTTT.

This clone was seen only a few times. This sequence joins TRBV29-1 and TRBJ1-1; D is perhaps TRBD1 (5 bases). The CDR3 sequence is 14 residues long. Germline CDR1 SQVTM, CDR2 ANQGSEA. Trimming took 6 bases from V and 0 from J, leaving 14 bases between them. CDR3 nucleotides: TGCAGCGTCCAAGGGGTACGGTTGAACACTGAAGCTTTCTTT. The encoded protein is CSVQGVRLNTEAFF.

This clone showed up many times. The chain employs TRBV19 and TRBJ1-1; no reliable D call. The germline V gene has CDR1 LNHDA and CDR2 SQIVND (reference sequence). CDR3 size: 9 residues. CDR3 nucleotide sequence: TGTGCGGTCGGGACTGAAGCTTTCTTT. It specifies CAVGTEAFF.

The genes are TRBV18 and TRBJ1-1, with 7 nucleotides matching TRBD1. The trim removed 5 bases at V and 3 bases at J, leaving 9 bases unmatched. CDR1 is KGHSH, CDR2 LQKENI, per germline. This CDR3 is 15 amino acids long. CDR3 nucleotides: TGTGCCAGCTCAGGGGAAACAGGGGAGTACACTGAAGCTTTCTTT. This translates into CASSGETGEYTEAFF.

At least ten counts were recorded for this clone. This chain joins TRBV9 and TRBJ1-1, with D maybe TRBD1 (5 bases). This CDR3 is built from 15 residues. The V gene's germline CDR1 is SGDLS and CDR2 YYNGEE. The ends were cut back, 2 bases at V and 11 bases at J, with 22 bases in the middle. CDR3 bases: TGTGCCAGCAGCGTCGGGGGTGGCACGGTGGCTTCTGCTTTCTTT. This translates into CASSVGGGTVASAFF.

This clone occurred many times. The chain joins TRBV7-8 to TRBJ2-5; 14 bases line up with TRBD2. The CDR3 length is 18 residues. The junction had 12 bases not matched to a gene; V was cut back by 7 bases and J by 2 bases. The germline gives CDR1 SGHVS, CDR2 FQNEAQ. The CDR3 DNA reads TGTGCCAGCACCAAAAAGGGGACTAGCGGGGGCCGACAAGAGACCCAGTACTTC. This encodes CASTKKGTSGGRQETQYF.

This clone was picked up many times. CDR3 in DNA: TGCGCCAGCAGCTTGGGGAAGACTTATGGCTACACCTTC. As protein: CASSLGKTYGYTF. The chain has TRBV5-1 and TRBJ1-2; no clear D. The CDR3 contains 13 residues. V lost 0 bases and J 5 bases, leaving 8 bases between the germline ends. Germline-derived CDR1 and CDR2 are SGHRS and YFSETQ.